A selection of T cell receptor beta chains follows, all from one sample in a study of a mutant IDH1 vaccine in newly diagnosed glioma. These receptors have no identified antigens. Data came from immunoSEQ multiplex PCR; TCRdb stores just in-frame clones and leaves some out. There are roughly 42,000 clones in the sample; 80% to 90% occur only once, and about 1.5% lies in the top ten. The sample here was PBMCs, taken from a glioma patient whose treatment included an IDH1 peptide vaccine. These receptors all come from a man aged 40-49 years with glioma. CDR3s include the opening cysteine and the closing phenylalanine or tryptophan. The D gene is left open where the match is weak. Clone size, where shown, is once, few, many, or a class for clones that have expanded.

d_gene	j_gene	abundance	v_gene	CDR3nt	CDR3aa
-	TRBJ2-7	-	TRBV5-6	TGTGCCAGCAGCTTGGGCTACGAGCAGTACTTC	CASSLGYEQYF
-	TRBJ1-1	-	TRBV11-2	TGTGCCAGCAGCTTACCCACTGAAGCTTTCTTT	CASSLPTEAFF
-	TRBJ2-1	-	TRBV19	TGTGCCAGTAGTCGACAGGGAGGGAACAAGAATGAGCAGTTCTTC	CASSRQGGNKNEQFF
-	TRBJ2-1	-	TRBV27	TGTGCCAGCAGTTCCGTAGACAATGAGCAGTTCTTC	CASSSVDNEQFF
-	TRBJ2-3	-	TRBV5-1	TGCGCCAGCAGTGCTAGCGCGGGACGAGATACGCAGTATTTT	CASSASAGRDTQYF
TRBD1	TRBJ2-5	-	TRBV7-2	TGTGCCAGCAGCACCGGGACAGGGGGCGCGGAGACCCAGTACTTC	CASSTGTGGAETQYF
-	TRBJ2-7	-	TRBV6-5	TGTGCCAGCAGATTAACGGTGAGTGGGGACGAGCAGTACTTC	CASRLTVSGDEQYF
-	TRBJ2-7	-	TRBV19	TGTGCCAGTAGTATGGTCGCCCCACGGGGTGATTACGAGCAGTACTTC	CASSMVAPRGDYEQYF
-	TRBJ1-5	few	TRBV9	TGTGCCAGCAGCCAACAGGGAGGGGATCAGCCCCAGCATTTT	CASSQQGGDQPQHF
-	TRBJ1-5	-	TRBV27	TGTGCCAGCAGTGTTCGAGGACAGAACAATCAGCCCCAGCATTTT	CASSVRGQNNQPQHF
TRBD1	TRBJ2-1	-	TRBV7-9	TGTGCCAGCAGCCGGGGACAGGGTGGGGATGAGCAGTTCTTC	CASSRGQGGDEQFF